The T cell receptor (beta chain) under discussion was sequenced for a study of blood T cell repertoires in COVID-19. Generated by immunoSEQ multiplex PCR, the TCRdb table keeps only in-frame clones and is missing some. The sample records a few hundred thousand clones, less than 90% being singletons. Per the germline V gene, CDR1 is SNHLY and CDR2 is FYNNEI. Trimming took 6 bases from V and 9 from J; bases not matched to a gene: 8. The CDR3 contains 15 residues. Sequenced material: PBMCs or T cells enriched from blood (not recorded which). This sequence was found in a woman in her twenties or thirties who had been exposed to COVID-19. V and J are TRBV2 and TRBJ1-6; 10 bases are a match to TRBD1. The CDR3 region is CASRRGQGMGSPLHF. DNA of the CDR3: TGTGCCAGCAGGAGGGGACAGGGGATGGGTTCACCCCTCCACTTT.